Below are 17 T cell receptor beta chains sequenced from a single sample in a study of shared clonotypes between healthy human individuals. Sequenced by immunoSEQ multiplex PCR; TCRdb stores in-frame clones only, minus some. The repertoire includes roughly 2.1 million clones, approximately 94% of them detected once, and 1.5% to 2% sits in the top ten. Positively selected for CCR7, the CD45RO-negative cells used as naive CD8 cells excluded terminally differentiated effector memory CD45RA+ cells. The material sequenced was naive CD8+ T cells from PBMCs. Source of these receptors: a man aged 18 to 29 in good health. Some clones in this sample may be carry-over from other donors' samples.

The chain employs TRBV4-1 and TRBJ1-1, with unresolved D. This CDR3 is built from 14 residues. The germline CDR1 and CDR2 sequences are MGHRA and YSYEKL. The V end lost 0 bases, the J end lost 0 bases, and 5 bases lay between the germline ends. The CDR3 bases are TGCGCCAGCAGCCAAGATGGGGTGAACACTGAAGCTTTCTTT. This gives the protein CASSQDGVNTEAFF.

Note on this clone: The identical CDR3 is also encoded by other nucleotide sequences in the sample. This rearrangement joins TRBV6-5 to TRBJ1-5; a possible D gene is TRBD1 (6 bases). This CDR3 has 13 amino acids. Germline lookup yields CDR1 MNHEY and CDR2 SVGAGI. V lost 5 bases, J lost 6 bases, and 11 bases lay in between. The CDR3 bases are TGTGCCAGCAGTCCGACAGGTTCTCAGCCCCAGCATTTT. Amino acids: CASSPTGSQPQHF.

As DNA, the CDR3 is TGTGCCAGCAGTTCATTGCAGGTTCCGACCTACGAGCAGTACTTC. It is translated as CASSSLQVPTYEQYF. The chain is built from TRBV6-1 and TRBJ2-7, with unresolved D. The CDR3 is 15 residues long. Per germline, CDR1 MNHNS and CDR2 SASEGT. The V end lost 5 bases, the J end lost 2 bases, and 16 bases lay between the germline ends.

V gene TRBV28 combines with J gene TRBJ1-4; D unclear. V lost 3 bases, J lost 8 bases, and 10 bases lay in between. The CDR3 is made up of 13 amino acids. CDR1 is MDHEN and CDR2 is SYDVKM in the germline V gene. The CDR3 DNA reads TGTGCCAGCAGTTTTGGCAGGAAAGAAAAACTGTTTTTT. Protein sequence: CASSFGRKEKLFF.

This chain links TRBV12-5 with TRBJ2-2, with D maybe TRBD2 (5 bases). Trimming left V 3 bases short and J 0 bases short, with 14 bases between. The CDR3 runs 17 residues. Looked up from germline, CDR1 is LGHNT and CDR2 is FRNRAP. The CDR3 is CASGFGDVRANTGELFF. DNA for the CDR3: TGTGCTAGTGGTTTCGGGGATGTGCGGGCGAACACCGGGGAGCTGTTTTTT.

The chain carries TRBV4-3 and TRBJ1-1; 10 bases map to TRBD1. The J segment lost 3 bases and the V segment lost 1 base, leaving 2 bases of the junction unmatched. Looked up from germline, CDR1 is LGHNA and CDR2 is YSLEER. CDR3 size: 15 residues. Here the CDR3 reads CASSQGQGADTEAFF. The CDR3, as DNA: TGCGCCAGCAGCCAAGGACAGGGGGCGGACACTGAAGCTTTCTTT.

CDR3 amino acids: CASSHRVSSGSYEQYF. The DNA of the CDR3 is TGCGCCAGCAGCCACCGGGTTTCTAGCGGCTCCTACGAGCAGTACTTC. V is TRBV4-1 and J is TRBJ2-7, with 7 positions matching TRBD2. This CDR3 has 16 residues. Germline-derived CDR1 and CDR2 are MGHRA and YSYEKL. V lost 3 bases and J lost 0; bases outside the gene matches: 8.

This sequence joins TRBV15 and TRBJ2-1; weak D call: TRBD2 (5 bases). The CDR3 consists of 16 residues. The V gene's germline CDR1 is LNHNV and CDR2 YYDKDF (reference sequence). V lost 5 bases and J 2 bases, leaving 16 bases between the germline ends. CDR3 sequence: CATSPPAGLPYNEQFF. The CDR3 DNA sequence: TGTGCCACCAGCCCCCCTGCCGGACTCCCCTACAATGAGCAGTTCTTC.

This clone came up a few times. As DNA, the CDR3 is TGTGCCAGCAGTGAAGAAGAGAACAACTATGGCTACACCTTC. Translation gives CASSEEENNYGYTF. The V gene is TRBV2, the J gene TRBJ1-2, with unresolved D. CDR3 length equals 14 residues. CDR1 and CDR2 from the germline V gene are SNHLY and FYNNEI. Trimming cost V 1 base and J 2 bases, with 8 bases left between them.

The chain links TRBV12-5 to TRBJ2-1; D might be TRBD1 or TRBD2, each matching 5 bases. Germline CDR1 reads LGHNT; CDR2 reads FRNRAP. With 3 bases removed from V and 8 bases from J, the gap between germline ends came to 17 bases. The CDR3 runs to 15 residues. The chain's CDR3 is CASGLATGAAYEQFF. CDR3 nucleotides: TGTGCTAGTGGTTTAGCAACCGGGGCGGCCTATGAGCAGTTCTTC.

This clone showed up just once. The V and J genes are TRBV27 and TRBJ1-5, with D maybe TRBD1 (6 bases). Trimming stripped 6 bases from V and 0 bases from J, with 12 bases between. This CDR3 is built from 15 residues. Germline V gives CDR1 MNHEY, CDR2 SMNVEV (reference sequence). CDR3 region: CASRFGTNSNQPQHF. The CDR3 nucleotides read TGTGCCAGCAGGTTCGGGACAAATAGCAATCAGCCCCAGCATTTT.

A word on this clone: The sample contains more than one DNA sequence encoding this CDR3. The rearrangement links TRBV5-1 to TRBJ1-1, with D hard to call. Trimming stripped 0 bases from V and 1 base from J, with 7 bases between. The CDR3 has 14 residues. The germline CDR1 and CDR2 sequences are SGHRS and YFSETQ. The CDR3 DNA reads TGCGCCAGCAGCTTGGCACGGACGAACACTGAAGCTTTCTTT. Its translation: CASSLARTNTEAFF.

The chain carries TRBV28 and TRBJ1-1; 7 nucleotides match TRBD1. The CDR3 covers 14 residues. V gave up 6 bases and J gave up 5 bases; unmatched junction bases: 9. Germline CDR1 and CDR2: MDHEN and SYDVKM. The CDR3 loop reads CASRARQGWTEAFF. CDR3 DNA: TGTGCCAGCAGAGCCAGACAGGGTTGGACTGAAGCTTTCTTT.

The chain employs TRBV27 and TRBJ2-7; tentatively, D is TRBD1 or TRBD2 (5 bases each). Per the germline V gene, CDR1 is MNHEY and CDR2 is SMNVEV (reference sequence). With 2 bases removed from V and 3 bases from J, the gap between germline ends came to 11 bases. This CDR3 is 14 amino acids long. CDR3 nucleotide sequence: TGTGCCAGCAGTTTACGGGGCACCTACTACGAGCAGTACTTC. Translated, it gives CASSLRGTYYEQYF.

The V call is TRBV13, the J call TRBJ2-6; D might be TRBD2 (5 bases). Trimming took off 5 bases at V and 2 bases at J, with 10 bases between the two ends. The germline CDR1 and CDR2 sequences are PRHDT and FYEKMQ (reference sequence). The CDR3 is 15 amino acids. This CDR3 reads CASSPRGAGANVLTF. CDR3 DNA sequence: TGTGCCAGCAGCCCTCGGGGAGCTGGGGCCAACGTCCTGACTTTC.

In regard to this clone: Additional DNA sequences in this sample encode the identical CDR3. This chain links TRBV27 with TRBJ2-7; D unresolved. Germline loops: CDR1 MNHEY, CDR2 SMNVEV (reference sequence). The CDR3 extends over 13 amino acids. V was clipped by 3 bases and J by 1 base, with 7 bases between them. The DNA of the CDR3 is TGTGCCAGCAGTTTTGGACCGTCCTACGAGCAGTACTTC. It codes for CASSFGPSYEQYF.

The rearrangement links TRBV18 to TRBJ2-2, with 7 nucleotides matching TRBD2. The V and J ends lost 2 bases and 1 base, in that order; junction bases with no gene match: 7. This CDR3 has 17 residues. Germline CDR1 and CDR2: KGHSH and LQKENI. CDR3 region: CASSPASGGWNTGELFF. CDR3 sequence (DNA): TGTGCCAGCTCACCAGCTAGCGGTGGGTGGAACACCGGGGAGCTGTTTTTT.